This T cell receptor beta chain was retrieved from a study of T cell changes during pregnancy in multiple sclerosis. This table comes from immunoSEQ multiplex PCR, and its TCRdb copy is limited to in-frame clones, with some not included. The repertoire consists of 85,000 to 90,000 clones, with roughly 90% occurring once and the leading ten covering around 1.7%. The CDR3 length is 11 residues. The V gene's germline CDR1 is GTSNPN and CDR2 SVGIG (reference sequence). J gave up 4 bases and V 5 bases, and 2 bases lay outside the gene matches. This clonotype originated in a female donor in good health, enrolled as a control in a pregnancy study. The V call is TRBV30, the J call TRBJ2-7; 7 bases line up with TRBD1. Specimen: peripheral blood, collected in the first trimester of pregnancy. CDR3 residues: CAWDREYEQYF. The CDR3 nucleotides are TGTGCCTGGGACAGGGAGTACGAGCAGTACTTC.